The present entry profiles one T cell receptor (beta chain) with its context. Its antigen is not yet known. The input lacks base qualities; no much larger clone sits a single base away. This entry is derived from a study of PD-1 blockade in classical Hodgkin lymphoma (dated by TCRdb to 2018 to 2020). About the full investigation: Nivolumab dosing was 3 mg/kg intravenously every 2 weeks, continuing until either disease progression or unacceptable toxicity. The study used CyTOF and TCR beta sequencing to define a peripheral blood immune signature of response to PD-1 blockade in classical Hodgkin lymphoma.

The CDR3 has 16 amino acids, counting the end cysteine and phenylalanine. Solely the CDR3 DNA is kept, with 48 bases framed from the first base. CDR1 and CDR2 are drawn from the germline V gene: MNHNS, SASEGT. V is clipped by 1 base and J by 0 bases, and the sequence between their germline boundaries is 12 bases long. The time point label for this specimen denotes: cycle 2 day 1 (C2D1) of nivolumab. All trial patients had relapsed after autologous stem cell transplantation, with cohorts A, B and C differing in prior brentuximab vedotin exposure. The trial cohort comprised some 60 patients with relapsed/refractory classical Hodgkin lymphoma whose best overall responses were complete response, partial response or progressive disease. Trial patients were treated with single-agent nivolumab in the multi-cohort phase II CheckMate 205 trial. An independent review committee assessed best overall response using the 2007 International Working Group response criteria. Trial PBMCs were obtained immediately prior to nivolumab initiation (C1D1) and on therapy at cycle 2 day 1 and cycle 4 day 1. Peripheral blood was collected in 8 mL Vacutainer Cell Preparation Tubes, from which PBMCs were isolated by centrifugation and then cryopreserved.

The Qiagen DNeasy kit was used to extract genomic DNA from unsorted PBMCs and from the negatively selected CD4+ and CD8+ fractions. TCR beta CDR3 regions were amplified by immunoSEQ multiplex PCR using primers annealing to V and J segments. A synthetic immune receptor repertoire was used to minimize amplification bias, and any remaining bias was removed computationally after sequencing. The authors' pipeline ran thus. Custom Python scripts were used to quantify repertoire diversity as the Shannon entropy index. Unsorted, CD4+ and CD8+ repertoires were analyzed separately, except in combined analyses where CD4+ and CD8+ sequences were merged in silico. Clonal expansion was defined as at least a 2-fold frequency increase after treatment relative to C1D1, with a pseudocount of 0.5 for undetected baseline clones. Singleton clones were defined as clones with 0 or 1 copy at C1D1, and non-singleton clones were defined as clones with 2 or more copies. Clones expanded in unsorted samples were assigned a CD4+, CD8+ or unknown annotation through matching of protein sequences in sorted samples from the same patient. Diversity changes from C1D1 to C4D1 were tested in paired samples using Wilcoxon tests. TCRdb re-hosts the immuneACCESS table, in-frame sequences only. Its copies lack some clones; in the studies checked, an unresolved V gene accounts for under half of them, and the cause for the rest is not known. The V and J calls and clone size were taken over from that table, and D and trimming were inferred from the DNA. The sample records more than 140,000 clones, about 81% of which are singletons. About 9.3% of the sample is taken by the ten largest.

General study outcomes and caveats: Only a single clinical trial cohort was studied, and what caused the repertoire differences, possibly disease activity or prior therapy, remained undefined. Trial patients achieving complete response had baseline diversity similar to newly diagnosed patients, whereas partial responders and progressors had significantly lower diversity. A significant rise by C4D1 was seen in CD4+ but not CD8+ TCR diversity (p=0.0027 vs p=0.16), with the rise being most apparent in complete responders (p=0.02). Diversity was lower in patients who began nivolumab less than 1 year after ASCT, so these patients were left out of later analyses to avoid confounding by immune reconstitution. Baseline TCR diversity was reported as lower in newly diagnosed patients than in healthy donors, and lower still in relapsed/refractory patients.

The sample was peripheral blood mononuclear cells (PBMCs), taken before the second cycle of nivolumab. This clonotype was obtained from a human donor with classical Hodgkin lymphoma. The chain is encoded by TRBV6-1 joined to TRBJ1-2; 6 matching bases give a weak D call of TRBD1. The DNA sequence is TGTGCCAGCAGTGAAGTAACAGGGCGGACTAACTATGGCTACACCTTC. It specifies CASSEVTGRTNYGYTF.